Presented here are 8 T cell receptor beta chains from one specimen sequenced in a study of T-cell reconstitution after alpha-beta-depleted transplantation in children. Unique molecular identifiers were incorporated into the prepared TCRbeta library. TCRdb fed the PCR reads into MiXCR, producing one record per CDR3 protein. The table lists around 700,000 distinct CDR3 sequences, approximately 14% of them singletons. The source was PBMCs, collected before TCRalphabeta/CD19-depleted stem cell transplant. The receptor set was obtained from a girl aged 2 to 10 with congenital amegakaryocytic thrombocytopenia, due to receive a stem cell transplant.

This clonotype was recorded many times. The chain carries TRBV12-3 or TRBV12-4 and TRBJ2-1; D gene ambiguous. With 3 bases removed from V and 8 bases from J, the gap between germline ends came to 17 bases. The CDR3 covers 15 residues. CDR3 amino acids: CASSFGSLYGDEQFF. In DNA, the CDR3 is TGTGCCAGCAGTTTTGGTTCTCTGTATGGCGATGAGCAGTTCTTC.

The table lists this clonotype with a few counts. The rearrangement uses TRBV5-1 and TRBJ2-6; D is uncertain. Germline V lookup: CDR1 SGHRS, CDR2 YFSETQ. CDR3 size: 18 residues. With 0 bases removed from V and 3 bases from J, the gap between germline ends came to 16 bases. The CDR3 region is CASSLVAALLYGANVLTF. CDR3 bases: TGCGCCAGCAGCTTGGTCGCAGCCCTTCTCTATGGGGCCAACGTCCTGACTTTC.

This rearrangement joins TRBV27 to TRBJ2-7; TRBD2 aligns across 10 bases. This CDR3 is built from 16 residues. Trimming cost V 4 bases and J 4 bases; bases outside gene matches: 10. The V gene's germline CDR1 is MNHEY and CDR2 SMNVEV (reference sequence). The CDR3 nucleotides read TGTGCCAGCAGTTCATTGTCTAGCGGGAGTTGGTACGAGCAGTACTTC. Translation: CASSSLSSGSWYEQYF.

V and J are TRBV5-1 and TRBJ1-1; no firm D call. The CDR3 loop spans 14 amino acids. V dropped 6 bases and J dropped 5 bases, with 17 bases sitting between them. Germline V CDR1 and CDR2: SGHRS, YFSETQ. CDR3 nucleotide sequence: TGCGCCAGCACCCGATCGGGCCGAGATACTGAAGCTTTCTTT. It translates to CASTRSGRDTEAFF.

This clonotype was observed a handful of times. This chain joins TRBV12-3 or TRBV12-4 and TRBJ2-7; 7 bases are shared with TRBD1. The CDR3 totals 16 residues. V was pared by 4 bases and J by 3 bases, with 12 bases of the junction left unmatched. The DNA for the CDR3 is TGTGCCAGCAGTTACGGAAGGGACAGTAACCACTACGAGCAGTACTTC. This encodes CASSYGRDSNHYEQYF.

The rearrangement joins TRBV3-1 to TRBJ2-1, with TRBD2 identical over 12 bases. The CDR3 runs to 18 residues. Germline loops: CDR1 LGHDT, CDR2 YNNKEL (reference sequence). V lost 0 bases to trimming and J lost 4 bases; unmatched junction nucleotides: 7. This CDR3 reads CASSQEVFGTSGYNEQFF. The CDR3 DNA follows: TGTGCCAGCAGCCAAGAGGTATTCGGGACTAGCGGGTACAATGAGCAGTTCTTC.

This clonotype was counted many times. V and J are TRBV30 and TRBJ2-1, with D tentatively TRBD2 (5 bases). Per the germline V gene, CDR1 is GTSNPN and CDR2 is SVGIG (reference sequence). V lost 3 bases and J 9 bases, leaving 12 bases between the germline ends. The CDR3 has 12 amino acids. Written as DNA, the CDR3 is TGTGCCTGGAGGGGAGCCGGGGTTGAGCAGTTCTTC. It yields the protein CAWRGAGVEQFF.

This clonotype was detected only a few times. V gene TRBV20-1 combines with J gene TRBJ1-1; TRBD1 agrees at 8 bases. The V segment lost 6 bases and the J segment 7 bases; nucleotides outside the gene matches: 13. Looked up from germline, CDR1 is DFQATT and CDR2 is SNEGSKA (reference sequence). There are 14 residues in the CDR3. The CDR3: CSADRDTIVGEAFF. CDR3 DNA: TGCAGTGCGGACAGGGATACCATCGTTGGTGAAGCTTTCTTT.